One sample yielded the 18 T cell receptor beta chains listed below, sequenced in a study of T cells in Graves' hyperthyroidism and ophthalmopathy. The TCR beta CDR3 regions underwent amplification using RNA transcripts as the source. First-round RT-PCR with HTBI primers amplified the TCR CDR3 region. TCRdb processed the multiplex PCR reads anew with MiXCR; each CDR3 protein has one entry. The sample gives fewer than 200,000 distinct CDR3 sequences, over 7.5% of which show up once; 22% is in the top ten. The specimen was blood. Receptors were obtained from a woman under 30 with Graves' hyperthyroidism that later progressed to Graves' ophthalmopathy.

This clonotype has only a few counts. The rearrangement joins TRBV29-1 to TRBJ2-7; D remains unclear. CDR3 size: 12 residues. Germline V CDR1 and CDR2: SQVTM, ANQGSEA. V was clipped by 4 bases and J by 3 bases, with 10 bases between them. The DNA for the CDR3 is TGCAGCGTTGGGAACAGTAACTACGAGCAGTACTTC. Its translation: CSVGNSNYEQYF.

This clonotype was picked up many times. The gene calls are TRBV28 and TRBJ2-5; TRBD1 matches at 8 bases. Germline V gives CDR1 MDHEN, CDR2 SYDVKM. The trim removed 5 bases at V and 4 bases at J, leaving 9 bases unmatched. This CDR3 comprises 15 residues. CDR3 region: CASSPRQGWGETQYF. The CDR3 nucleotides read TGTGCCAGCAGTCCTCGACAGGGGTGGGGAGAGACCCAGTACTTC.

Many counts were recorded for this clonotype. This sequence joins TRBV5-1 and TRBJ2-3; no definite D call. Between the trimmed V and J ends, which lost 2 bases and 1 base, there was a span of 11 bases. The CDR3 consists of 15 residues. The germline V gene has CDR1 SGHRS and CDR2 YFSETQ. The CDR3 is CASSLSLTRTDTQYF. CDR3 nucleotide sequence: TGCGCCAGCAGCTTATCTTTGACCCGCACAGATACGCAGTATTTT.

This clonotype was observed at least ten times. The rearrangement links TRBV11-2 to TRBJ1-2; 7 positions agree with TRBD1. V was clipped by 5 bases and J by 1 base; unmatched bases: 4. CDR1 and CDR2 from the germline V gene are SGHAT and FQNNGV. The CDR3 length is 14 residues. CDR3 sequence: CASSINRGNYGYTF. The CDR3 DNA follows: TGTGCCAGCAGCATAAACAGGGGTAACTATGGCTACACCTTC.

This clonotype has only a few counts. The chain recombines TRBV3-1 with TRBJ2-3, with 8 nucleotides matching TRBD1. CDR3 length: 19 residues. Per germline, CDR1 LGHDT and CDR2 YNNKEL (reference sequence). V shed 0 bases, J shed 3 bases, and the junction held 14 bases outside the gene matches. The CDR3 sequence is CASSQDIQGGIADTDTQYF. In DNA form, the CDR3 reads TGTGCCAGCAGCCAAGATATACAGGGGGGTATAGCGGATACAGATACGCAGTATTTT.

This clonotype was found a few times. The genes are TRBV5-4 and TRBJ2-7; D is unclear. The CDR3 runs 12 residues. In germline, CDR1 is SGHNT, CDR2 YYREEE (reference sequence). With 4 bases removed from V and 0 bases from J, the gap between germline ends came to 5 bases. The chain's CDR3 is CASSVSSYEQYF. CDR3 DNA sequence: TGTGCCAGCAGCGTCAGCTCCTACGAGCAGTACTTC.

This clonotype has a count of ten or more. V usage is TRBV6-2 or TRBV6-3 and J usage is TRBJ1-2; 10 bases fit TRBD1. V lost 4 bases, J lost 4 bases, and 6 bases stayed unmatched. This CDR3 is built from 15 residues. CDR1 and CDR2 from the germline V gene are MNHEY and SVGEGT. The CDR3 region is CASSLTTGGTYGYTF. In DNA, the CDR3 is TGTGCCAGCAGTTTAACGACAGGGGGCACCTATGGCTACACCTTC.

There are a few counts of this clonotype. This clone may be a read error of a much larger clone one base away. This rearrangement joins TRBV18 to TRBJ2-1, with a possible D match to TRBD2 (5 bases). The length of the CDR3 is 15 residues. Germline CDR1 is KGHSH and CDR2 is LQKENI. The V gene lost 7 bases and the J gene lost 4 bases, with 17 bases spanning the gap. In nucleotides, the CDR3 is TGTGCCAGCTTGGACCAAAGGGAGCGGTACAATGAGCAGTTCTTC. Residues: CASLDQRERYNEQFF.

The chain uses TRBV20-1 and TRBJ1-5, with TRBD1 as a possible D gene (6 bases). V was clipped by 4 bases and J by 5 bases, with 18 bases between them. This CDR3 region has 15 residues. Germline V CDR1 and CDR2: DFQATT, SNEGSKA (reference sequence). CDR3 sequence (DNA): TGCAGTGCTACCTATACAGGGAGGTTGGATCAGCCCCAGCATTTT. Residues: CSATYTGRLDQPQHF.

The genes are TRBV6-2 or TRBV6-3 and TRBJ2-1; 8 bases fit TRBD1. The CDR3 length is 15 residues. CDR1 and CDR2 (germline): MNHEY, SVGEGT. V lost 6 bases, J lost 8 bases, and 12 bases stayed unmatched. CDR3 sequence reads: CASSKERTGWDEQFF. DNA of the CDR3: TGTGCCAGCAGCAAAGAACGGACAGGGTGGGATGAGCAGTTCTTC.

This clonotype was detected only a few times. CDR3: CASSPRGGVGYEQYF. CDR3 bases: TGTGCCAGCTCACCACGGGGAGGGGTCGGCTACGAGCAGTACTTC. The rearrangement links TRBV18 to TRBJ2-7, with TRBD2 identical over 7 bases. Germline V gene lookup returns CDR1 KGHSH and CDR2 LQKENI. Unmatched junction bases numbered 6, after V lost 1 base and J lost 3 bases. CDR3 length equals 15 residues.

This clonotype showed up just a few times. This chain uses TRBV5-6 with TRBJ2-7; D possibly corresponds to TRBD1 (6 bases). Trimming removed 3 bases at V and 1 base at J, with 8 bases between. Germline CDR1 and CDR2: SGHDT and YYEEEE. This CDR3 spans 13 amino acids. The CDR3: CASSSDRSYEQYF. DNA for the CDR3: TGTGCCAGCAGCTCGGACAGATCCTACGAGCAGTACTTC.

This clonotype was counted at least ten times. The chain employs TRBV13 and TRBJ1-1; D remains unclear. V was trimmed by 2 bases and J by 8 bases, leaving 9 bases between them. Germline V gene lookup returns CDR1 PRHDT and CDR2 FYEKMQ (reference sequence). CDR3 length equals 12 residues. CDR3 loop: CASSLWQAEAFF. The DNA of the CDR3 is TGTGCCAGCAGCTTATGGCAGGCCGAAGCTTTCTTT.

As regards this clonotype: Mismatch with germline at one junction end may stem from a read error. V is TRBV7-8 and J is TRBJ2-5, with TRBD1 identical over 9 bases. Germline assignment: CDR1 SGHVS and CDR2 FQNEAQ. This CDR3 contains 16 residues. The CDR3 loop is CASSQAFGTGQETQYF. The CDR3 DNA sequence: TGCGCCAGCAGCCAAGCGTTTGGGACAGGGCAAGAGACCCAGTACTTC.

The chain uses TRBV4-1 and TRBJ2-1; 8 nucleotides match TRBD1. Germline V gene data show CDR1 as MGHRA and CDR2 as YSYEKL. With 0 bases clipped from V and 4 bases from J, the junction kept 5 bases outside the gene matches. There are 16 residues in the CDR3. The DNA of the CDR3 is TGCGCCAGCAGCCAAGATGGCAGGACAGGGTACAATGAGCAGTTCTTC. Protein sequence: CASSQDGRTGYNEQFF.

V is TRBV4-2 and J is TRBJ1-4, with 8 positions matching TRBD1. The CDR3 extends over 17 amino acids. Trimming took 1 base from V and 6 from J; bases not matched to a gene: 10. Germline V gene data show CDR1 as LGHNA and CDR2 as YNFKEQ. CDR3 residues: CASSQALGGQGDEKLFF. The DNA of the CDR3 is TGTGCCAGCAGCCAAGCCCTCGGCGGACAGGGCGATGAAAAACTGTTTTTT.

The table lists this clonotype with a few counts. This sequence joins TRBV27 and TRBJ2-7, with TRBD1 matching over 9 bases. This CDR3 region has 15 residues. J gave up 3 bases and V 4 bases, and 7 bases lay outside the gene matches. Germline V gene sequence: CDR1 MNHEY, CDR2 SMNVEV (reference sequence). This CDR3 is CASSSPGTGNYEQYF. The CDR3 DNA reads TGTGCCAGCAGTTCCCCCGGGACAGGGAACTACGAGCAGTACTTC.

The V call is TRBV12-3 or TRBV12-4, the J call TRBJ2-1, with D unresolved. CDR3 length: 12 amino acids. Trimming pared 4 bases from V and 9 bases from J, leaving 10 bases between. Here the CDR3 DNA reads TGTGCCAGCAGTTCCCGACTGGGTGAGCAGTTCTTC. It encodes CASSSRLGEQFF.